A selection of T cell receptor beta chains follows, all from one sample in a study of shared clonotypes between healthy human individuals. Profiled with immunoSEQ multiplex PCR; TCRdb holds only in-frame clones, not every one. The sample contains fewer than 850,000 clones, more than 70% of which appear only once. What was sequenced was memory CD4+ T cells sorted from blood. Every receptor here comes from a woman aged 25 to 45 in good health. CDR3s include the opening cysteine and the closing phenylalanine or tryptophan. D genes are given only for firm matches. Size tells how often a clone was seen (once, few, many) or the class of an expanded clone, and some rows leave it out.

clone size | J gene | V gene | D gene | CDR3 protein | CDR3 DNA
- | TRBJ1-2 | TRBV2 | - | CASANRAGLSYGYTF | TGTGCCAGCGCAAACCGAGCAGGGCTTTCCTATGGCTACACCTTC
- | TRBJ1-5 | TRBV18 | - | CASSRQEWGENQPQHF | TGTGCCAGCTCACGACAGGAATGGGGGGAAAATCAGCCCCAGCATTTT
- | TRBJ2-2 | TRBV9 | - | CASSVGSFKSGELFF | TGTGCCAGCAGCGTAGGGAGTTTTAAGTCCGGGGAGCTGTTTTTT
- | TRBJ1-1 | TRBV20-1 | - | CSARGNTEAFF | TGCAGTGCGAGGGGAAACACTGAAGCTTTCTTT
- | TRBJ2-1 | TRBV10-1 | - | CASSPQGSYNEQFF | TGCGCCAGCAGCCCTCAGGGGTCCTACAATGAGCAGTTCTTC
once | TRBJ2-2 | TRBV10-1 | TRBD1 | CASSENRGSGELFF | TGCGCCAGCAGTGAAAACAGGGGGTCCGGGGAGCTGTTTTTT
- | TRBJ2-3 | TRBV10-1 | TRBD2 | CASSWGGSTDTQYF | TGCGCCAGCAGTTGGGGAGGGAGTACAGATACGCAGTATTTT
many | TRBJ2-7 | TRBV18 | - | CASSPNRVNEQYF | TGTGCCAGCTCACCAAACAGGGTCAACGAGCAGTACTTC
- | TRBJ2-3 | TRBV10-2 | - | CASIPEGSTDTQYF | TGCGCCAGCATACCTGAGGGGAGCACAGATACGCAGTATTTT
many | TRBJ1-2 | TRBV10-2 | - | CASKFPGQLGGYTF | TGCGCCAGTAAATTCCCGGGGCAGCTTGGAGGCTACACCTTC
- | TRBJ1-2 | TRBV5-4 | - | CASSADWVGGYTF | TGTGCCAGCAGCGCGGATTGGGTAGGCGGCTACACCTTC
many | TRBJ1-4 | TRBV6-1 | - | CASSEREGRLGEKLFF | TGTGCCAGCAGTGAACGGGAGGGGCGTTTGGGTGAAAAACTGTTTTTT
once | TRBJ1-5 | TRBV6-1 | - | CASHSRQSNQPQHF | TGTGCCAGCCACTCCCGACAGAGCAATCAGCCCCAGCATTTT
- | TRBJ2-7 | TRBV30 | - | CAWSDRGQTYEQYF | TGTGCCTGGAGTGATAGGGGTCAGACCTACGAGCAGTACTTC
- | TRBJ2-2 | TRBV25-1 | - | CASSEPLGADHTGELFF | TGTGCCAGCAGTGAACCTCTGGGGGCAGACCACACCGGGGAGCTGTTTTTT
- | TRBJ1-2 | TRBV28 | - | CASTGQFNYGYTF | TGTGCCAGCACTGGACAGTTTAACTATGGCTACACCTTC
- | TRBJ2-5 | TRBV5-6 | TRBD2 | CASSLRGLAGTETQYF | TGTGCCAGCAGCTTGAGAGGACTAGCGGGAACGGAGACCCAGTACTTC
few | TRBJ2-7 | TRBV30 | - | CAWSVVGYEQYF | TGTGCCTGGAGTGTAGTGGGCTACGAGCAGTACTTC
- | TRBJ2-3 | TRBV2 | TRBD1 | CASTSQGARADTQYF | TGTGCCAGCACTTCACAGGGGGCGCGGGCAGATACGCAGTATTTT
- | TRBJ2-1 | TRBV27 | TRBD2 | CASSRLAGEGEQFF | TGTGCCAGCAGTCGACTAGCGGGAGAGGGTGAGCAGTTCTTC
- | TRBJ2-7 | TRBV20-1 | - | CSASTAYEQYF | TGCAGTGCTAGTACAGCCTACGAGCAGTACTTC
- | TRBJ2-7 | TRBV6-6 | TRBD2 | CASSSPGLAGVNEQYF | TGTGCCAGCAGTTCTCCGGGACTAGCGGGAGTAAACGAGCAGTACTTC
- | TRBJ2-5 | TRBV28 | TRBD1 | CASSLVAGGETQYF | TGTGCCAGCAGTTTGGTAGCAGGGGGTGAGACCCAGTACTTC
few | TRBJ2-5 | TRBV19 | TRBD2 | CASSILPSQGGVTQYF | TGTGCCAGTAGTATCCTGCCTTCCCAGGGAGGGGTGACCCAGTACTTC
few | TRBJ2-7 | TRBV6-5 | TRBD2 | CASSLTGGRDEQYF | TGTGCCAGCAGTTTGACGGGAGGGAGAGACGAGCAGTACTTC
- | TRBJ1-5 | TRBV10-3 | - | CAISESGSNQPQHF | TGTGCCATCAGTGAGTCGGGGAGCAATCAGCCCCAGCATTTT
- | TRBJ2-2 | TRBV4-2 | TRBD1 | CASSQFRQGWSTGELFF | TGTGCCAGCAGCCAATTCCGACAGGGTTGGAGCACCGGGGAGCTGTTTTTT
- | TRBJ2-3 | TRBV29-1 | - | CSVGLSGGSTDTQYF | TGCAGCGTTGGCCTTAGCGGAGGAAGCACAGATACGCAGTATTTT
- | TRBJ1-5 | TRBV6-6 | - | CASRRGLNQPQHF | TGTGCCAGCAGAAGGGGCCTCAATCAGCCCCAGCATTTT
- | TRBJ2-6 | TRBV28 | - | CASSNGWTGANVLTF | TGTGCCAGCAGTAATGGGTGGACTGGGGCCAACGTCCTGACTTTC
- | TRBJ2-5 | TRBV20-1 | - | CSALSGETQYF | TGCAGTGCTCTCTCCGGAGAGACCCAGTACTTC
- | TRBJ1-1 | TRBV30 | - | CAWSGTMDTEAFF | TGTGCCTGGTCCGGGACTATGGACACTGAAGCTTTCTTT
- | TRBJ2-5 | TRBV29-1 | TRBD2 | CSILSGRRETQYF | TGCAGCATACTCAGCGGGAGGAGAGAGACCCAGTACTTC
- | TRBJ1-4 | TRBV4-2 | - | CASSRAELGASEKLFF | TGTGCCAGCAGCCGGGCAGAACTCGGGGCGAGTGAAAAACTGTTTTTT
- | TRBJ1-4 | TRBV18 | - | CASSPRGSNEKLFF | TGTGCCAGCTCACCACGTGGCAGTAATGAAAAACTGTTTTTT
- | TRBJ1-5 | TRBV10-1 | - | CASSEGGAQPQHF | TGCGCCAGCAGTGAGGGGGGGGCCCAGCCCCAGCATTTT
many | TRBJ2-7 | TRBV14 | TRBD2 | CASSQDWLAGEYEQYF | TGTGCCAGCAGCCAAGATTGGCTAGCGGGAGAATACGAGCAGTACTTC
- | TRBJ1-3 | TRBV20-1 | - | CSAVTGNTIYF | TGCAGTGCTGTTACTGGAAACACCATATATTTT
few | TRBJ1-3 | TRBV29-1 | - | CSVSGPGNTIYF | TGCAGCGTCTCGGGACCAGGAAACACCATATATTTT
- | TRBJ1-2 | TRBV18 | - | CASSEQGYGDGYTF | TGTGCCAGCTCGGAGCAAGGATACGGGGATGGCTACACCTTC
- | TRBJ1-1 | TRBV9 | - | CASSVSTTVNTEAFF | TGTGCCAGCAGCGTAAGCACCACGGTTAACACTGAAGCTTTCTTT